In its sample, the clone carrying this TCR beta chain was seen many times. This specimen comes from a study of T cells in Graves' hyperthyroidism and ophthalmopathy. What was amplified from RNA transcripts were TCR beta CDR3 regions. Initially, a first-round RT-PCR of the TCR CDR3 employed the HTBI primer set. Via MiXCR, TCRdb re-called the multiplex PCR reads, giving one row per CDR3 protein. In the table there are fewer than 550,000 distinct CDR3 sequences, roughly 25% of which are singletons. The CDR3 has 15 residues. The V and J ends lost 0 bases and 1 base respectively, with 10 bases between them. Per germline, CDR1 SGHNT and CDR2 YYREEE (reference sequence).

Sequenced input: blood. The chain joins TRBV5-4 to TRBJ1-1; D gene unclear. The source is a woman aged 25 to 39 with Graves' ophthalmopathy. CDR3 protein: CASSLVKTGNTEAFF. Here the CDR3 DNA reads TGTGCCAGCAGCTTGGTAAAGACGGGGAACACTGAAGCTTTCTTT. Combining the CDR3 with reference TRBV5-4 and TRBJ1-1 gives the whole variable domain ETGVTQSPTHLIKTRGQQVTLRCSSQSGHNTVSWYQQALGQGPQFIFQYYREEENGRGNFPPRFSGLQFPNYSSELNVNALELDDSALYLCASSLVKTGNTEAFFGQGTRLTVV.